This TCR beta chain came from a study of low-dose radiotherapy and immunotherapy resistance in tumors. V shed 0 bases and J shed 8 bases, with 26 bases lying between them. The germline CDR1 and CDR2 sequences are SGHAT and FQNNGV. The CDR3 loop spans 19 amino acids. Time point reported: before trial treatment. TRAV- and TRBV-specific primers, spanning alpha and beta chains, primed first-strand cDNA. With a constant-region primer and a V-primer adapter, TCRs were subjected to 20 PCR cycles of amplification. TCRdb re-derived calls from the reads in MiXCR, one entry per CDR3 protein. The sample consists of approximately 90,000 distinct CDR3 sequences, around 17% of them appearing once. This clonotype was seen repeatedly, ten times or more.

This chain joins TRBV11-2 and TRBJ2-1; tentative D call: TRBD2 (6 bases). The receptor was isolated from a male donor with prostate cancer. The material sequenced was PBMCs, taken before treatment. Here the CDR3 DNA reads TGTGCCAGCAGCTTAGATAGGTGGAGGGGCGGAACCGGTTCCGATGAGCAGTTCTTC. As protein: CASSLDRWRGGTGSDEQFF.